This TCR beta chain was captured by sequencing in a study of memory CD4+ T cells and cytomegalovirus serostatus. Study summary: Of the healthy Belgian adults, eight or nine were CMV seropositive and 24 seronegative.

Profiling relied on immunoSEQ multiplex PCR, and the TCRdb table lists in-frame clones only, not all of them. The sample holds about 38,000 clones, around 80% seen once. The sort gate was single viable CD3+CD4+CD8-CD45RO+ cells for memory CD4+ T cells. Serum IgG to CMV pp150, pp28, p38 and p52 defined serostatus. The specimen was memory CD4+ T cells from blood. The TCR was taken from an adult in good health and CMV-seropositive.

The CDR3 region is CASSSRGGEVRAFF. CDR3 sequence (DNA): TGTGCCAGCAGCTCCCGCGGAGGGGAGGTCCGGGCTTTCTTT. The gene calls are TRBV11-1 and TRBJ1-1, with D tentatively TRBD1 (5 bases). V was pared by 4 bases and J by 11 bases, with 20 bases between. The CDR3 has 14 amino acids. Per germline, CDR1 SGHAT and CDR2 FQDESV (reference sequence).